Given below is one T cell receptor (beta chain) in context. No antigen is known for it. Amplification targeted TCR beta CDR3 regions from RNA transcripts. HTBI primers drove first-round RT-PCR of the TCR CDR3. Each CDR3 protein gets one entry after TCRdb re-called the multiplex PCR reads with MiXCR. The sample holds around 600,000 distinct CDR3 sequences, roughly a sixth seen once. These data are taken from a study of T cells in Graves' hyperthyroidism and ophthalmopathy. Study-wide findings and caveats: A model using 13 V-J features told ophthalmopathy apart from stable hyperthyroidism.

Sequenced sample: blood. This TCR was sampled from a woman in her forties with Graves' ophthalmopathy.

The CDR3 protein is CASSPGQGTAGGLNEQFF. CDR3 nucleotides: TGTGCCAGCTCACCTGGACAGGGGACTGCGGGAGGGCTGAATGAGCAGTTCTTC. The J gene is TRBJ2-1, the V gene TRBV18; D possibly matches TRBD1 or TRBD2 (9 bases each). Germline CDR1 reads KGHSH; CDR2 reads LQKENI. This CDR3 comprises 18 residues. Trimming pared 3 bases from V and 7 bases from J, leaving 25 bases between. Combining the CDR3 with reference TRBV18 and TRBJ2-1 gives the whole variable domain NAGVMQNPRHLVRRRGQEARLRCSPMKGHSHVYWYRQLPEEGLKFMVYLQKENIIDESGMPKERFSAEFPKEGPSILRIQQVVRGDSAAYFCASSPGQGTAGGLNEQFFGPGTRLTVL.